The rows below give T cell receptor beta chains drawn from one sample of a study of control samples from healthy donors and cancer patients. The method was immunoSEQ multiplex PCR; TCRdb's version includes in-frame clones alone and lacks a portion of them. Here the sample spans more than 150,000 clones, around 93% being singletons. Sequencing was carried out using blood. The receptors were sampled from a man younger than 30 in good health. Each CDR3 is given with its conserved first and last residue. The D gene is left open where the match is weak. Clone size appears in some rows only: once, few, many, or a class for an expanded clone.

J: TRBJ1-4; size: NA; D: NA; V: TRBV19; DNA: TGTGCCAGTAGTATAAGAAATACTGAAAAACTGTTTTTT; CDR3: CASSIRNTEKLFF
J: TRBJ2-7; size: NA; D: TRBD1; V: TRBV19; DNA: TGTGCCAGTAGTGTAACCGGGACAGGGGGCCTCGAGCAGTACTTC; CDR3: CASSVTGTGGLEQYF
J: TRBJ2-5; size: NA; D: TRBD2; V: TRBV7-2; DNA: TGTGCCAGCAGCCCGGAGACTAGCGGACAAGAGACCCAGTACTTC; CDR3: CASSPETSGQETQYF
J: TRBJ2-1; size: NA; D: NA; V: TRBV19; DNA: TGTGCCAGTATTGGAGCTGGAGGGTTAGGTAATGAGCAGTTCTTC; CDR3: CASIGAGGLGNEQFF
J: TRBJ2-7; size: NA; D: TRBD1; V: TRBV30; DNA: TGTGCCTGGAGTGTAGGTCCGTTTGGCAGGGGGTATGAGCAGTACTTC; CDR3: CAWSVGPFGRGYEQYF
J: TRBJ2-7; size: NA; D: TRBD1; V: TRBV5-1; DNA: TGCGCCAGCAGCTTAGATGGGACAGGGGGCCAACCCTACGAGCAGTACTTC; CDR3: CASSLDGTGGQPYEQYF
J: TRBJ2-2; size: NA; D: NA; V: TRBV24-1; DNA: TGTGCCACCAGTGTACCCGACACCGGGGAGCTGTTTTTT; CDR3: CATSVPDTGELFF
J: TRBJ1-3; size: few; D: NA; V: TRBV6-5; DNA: TGTGCCAGCAATCCAGTTCTCTCTGGAAACACCATATATTTT; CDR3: CASNPVLSGNTIYF
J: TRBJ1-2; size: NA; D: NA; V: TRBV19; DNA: TGTGCCAGTAGTATCTCGACAGTCTATGGCTACACCTTC; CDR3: CASSISTVYGYTF
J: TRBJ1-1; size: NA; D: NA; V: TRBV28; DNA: TGTGCCAGCAGTTTAAGGAGGGAAGCTTTCTTT; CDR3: CASSLRREAFF
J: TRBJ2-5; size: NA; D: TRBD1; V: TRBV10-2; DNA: TGCGCCAGCACTAGGGAACAGGGGCAGACCCAGTACTTC; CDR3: CASTREQGQTQYF
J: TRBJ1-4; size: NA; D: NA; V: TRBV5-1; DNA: TGCGCCAGCAGCTTGGGGCAGGTCCCTAATGAAAAACTGTTTTTT; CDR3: CASSLGQVPNEKLFF
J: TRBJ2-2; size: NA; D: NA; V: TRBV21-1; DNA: TGTGCCAGCAGCAAAGGTGGGCTTAGGGGACTAGCGGGGGGGAACACCGGGGAGCTGTTTTTT; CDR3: CASSKGGLRGLAGGNTGELFF
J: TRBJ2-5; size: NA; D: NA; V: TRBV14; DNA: TGTGCCAGCAGCCAAGATCTGGGATGGAAAGAGACCCAGTACTTC; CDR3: CASSQDLGWKETQYF
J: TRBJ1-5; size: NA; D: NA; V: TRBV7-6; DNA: TGTGCCAGCAGCCCCTGGACGGTGATAAGCAATCAGCCCCAGCATTTT; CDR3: CASSPWTVISNQPQHF
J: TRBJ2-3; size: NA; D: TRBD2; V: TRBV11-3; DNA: TGTGCCAGCAGCTTCGGGGGGGGTCTCACAGATACGCAGTATTTT; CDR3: CASSFGGGLTDTQYF
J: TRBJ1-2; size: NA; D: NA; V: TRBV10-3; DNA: TGTGCCATCAGTGAGGAGGGACACTATGGCTACACCTTC; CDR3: CAISEEGHYGYTF
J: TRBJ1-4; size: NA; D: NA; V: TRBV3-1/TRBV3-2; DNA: TGTGCCAGCAGCCAGTTATCAGCAACTAATGAAAAACTGTTTTTT; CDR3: CASSQLSATNEKLFF
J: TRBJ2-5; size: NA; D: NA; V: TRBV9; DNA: TGTGCCAGCAGCGTAGACGGGGAGACTCAAGAGACCCAGTACTTC; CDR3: CASSVDGETQETQYF
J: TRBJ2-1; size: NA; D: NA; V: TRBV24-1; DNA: TGTGCCACCAGTGGATACGGGGGGCTGAATGAGCAGTTCTTC; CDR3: CATSGYGGLNEQFF
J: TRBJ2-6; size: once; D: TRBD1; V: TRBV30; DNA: TGTGCCTGGAGGGGAAGGCAGGGGGCTAAGAGCTCTGGGGCCAACGTCCTGACTTTC; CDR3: CAWRGRQGAKSSGANVLTF
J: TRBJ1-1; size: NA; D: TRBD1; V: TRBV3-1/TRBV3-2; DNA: TGTGCCAGCAGCCTCAAGAAACAGGGGGATACTGAAGCTTTCTTT; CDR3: CASSLKKQGDTEAFF
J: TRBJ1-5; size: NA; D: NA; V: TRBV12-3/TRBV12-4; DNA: TGTGCCAGCAGTTTAGATAGGCTTCAGCCCCAGCATTTT; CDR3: CASSLDRLQPQHF
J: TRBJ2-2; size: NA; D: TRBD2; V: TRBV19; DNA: TGTGCCAGTACACGGGGGGGCTGGACCGGGGAGCTGTTTTTT; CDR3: CASTRGGWTGELFF
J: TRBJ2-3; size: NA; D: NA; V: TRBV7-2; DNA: TGTGCCAGCACCCGTACAGGGACTTGGACAGATACGCAGTATTTT; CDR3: CASTRTGTWTDTQYF
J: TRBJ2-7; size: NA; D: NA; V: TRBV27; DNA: TGTGCCAGCGGACGCACAGGGACTCCGCAGTACTTC; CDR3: CASGRTGTPQYF
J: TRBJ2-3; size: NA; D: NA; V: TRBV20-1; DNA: TGCAGTGCTAGTTCGGCAGGGGGGACATACGAGCAGTATTTT; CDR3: CSASSAGGTYEQYF
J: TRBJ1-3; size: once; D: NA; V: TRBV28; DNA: TGTGCCAGCAAAGCAGGGGCCCCCTCTGGAAACACCATATATTTT; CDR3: CASKAGAPSGNTIYF
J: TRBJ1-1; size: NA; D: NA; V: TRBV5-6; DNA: TGTGCCAGCAGCTTGGTCCCGGGGCCGGGGACTGAAGCTTTCTTT; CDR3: CASSLVPGPGTEAFF
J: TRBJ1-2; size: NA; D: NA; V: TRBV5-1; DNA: TGCGCCAGCAGCTTGGGGACAGCCCCTAACTATGGCTACACCTTC; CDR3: CASSLGTAPNYGYTF
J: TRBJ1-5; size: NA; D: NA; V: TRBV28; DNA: TGTGCCAGCAGTTTGGGGACAAGTCGATATCAGCCCCAGCATTTT; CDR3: CASSLGTSRYQPQHF
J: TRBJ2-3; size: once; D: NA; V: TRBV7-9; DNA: TGTGCCAGCAGCCTAAAGGCCGGGACACTTCACACAGATACGCAGTATTTT; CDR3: CASSLKAGTLHTDTQYF
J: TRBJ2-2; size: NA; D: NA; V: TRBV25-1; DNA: TGTGCCAGCCGGGACACGAACACCGGGGAGCTGTTTTTT; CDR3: CASRDTNTGELFF
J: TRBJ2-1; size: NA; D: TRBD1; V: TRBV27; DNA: TGTGCCAGCAGGATGGGACAGGGGGGCTACAATGAGCAGTTCTTC; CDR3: CASRMGQGGYNEQFF
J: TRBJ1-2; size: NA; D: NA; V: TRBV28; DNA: TGTGCCAGCAGTTTGGGGTCCAGCGTCAACTATGGCTACACCTTC; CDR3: CASSLGSSVNYGYTF
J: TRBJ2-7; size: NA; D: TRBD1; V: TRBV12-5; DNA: TGTGCTAGTGGTTTTGGTACAGGGGGCGACGAGCAGTACTTC; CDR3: CASGFGTGGDEQYF
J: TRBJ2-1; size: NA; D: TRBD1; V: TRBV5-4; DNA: TGTGCCAGCAGCTTGGCACCACCGGGACAGGGGGGCAATGAGCAGTTCTTC; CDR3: CASSLAPPGQGGNEQFF
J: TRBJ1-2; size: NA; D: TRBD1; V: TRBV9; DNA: TGTGCCAGCAGCGATGGACAGGGAAGTGGCTACACCTTC; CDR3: CASSDGQGSGYTF
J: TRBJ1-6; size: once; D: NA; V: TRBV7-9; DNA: TGTGCCAGCAGCCCCCGGACAGAATATAATTCACCCCTCCACTTT; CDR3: CASSPRTEYNSPLHF
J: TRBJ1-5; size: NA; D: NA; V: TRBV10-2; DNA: TGCGCCAGCAGCGGAGACGAGGGCCGGGGCAATCAGCCCCAGCATTTT; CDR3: CASSGDEGRGNQPQHF
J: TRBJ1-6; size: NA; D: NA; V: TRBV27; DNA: TGTGCCAGCAGGGGGGAATATAATTCACCCCTCCACTTT; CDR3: CASRGEYNSPLHF
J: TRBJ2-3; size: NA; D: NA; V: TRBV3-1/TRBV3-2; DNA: TGTGCCAGCAGCCAAAACGGGCCCCCAGATACGCAGTATTTT; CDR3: CASSQNGPPDTQYF
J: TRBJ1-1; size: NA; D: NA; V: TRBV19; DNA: TGTGCCAGTAGTATAGCGGACCGAGAGAACACTGAAGCTTTCTTT; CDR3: CASSIADRENTEAFF
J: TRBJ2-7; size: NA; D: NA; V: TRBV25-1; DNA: TGTGCCAGCAGTGGGAGGTTACCTCCCCATTACGAGCAGTACTTC; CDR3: CASSGRLPPHYEQYF
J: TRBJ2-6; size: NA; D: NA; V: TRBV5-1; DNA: TGCGCCAGCAGCTTGGTGGACAGCTCTGGGGCCAACGTCCTGACTTTC; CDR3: CASSLVDSSGANVLTF
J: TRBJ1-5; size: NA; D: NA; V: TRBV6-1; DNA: TGTGCCAGCAGTGAACGGGGTACGAATCAGCCCCAGCATTTT; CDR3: CASSERGTNQPQHF
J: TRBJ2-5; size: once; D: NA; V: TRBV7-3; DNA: TGTGCCAGCAGCCCCGGGTACGTGGAGACCCAGTACTTC; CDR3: CASSPGYVETQYF